Described below is a single T cell receptor beta chain sequence and its context. The CDR3 is 14 amino acids. Trimming took 4 bases from V and 1 from J, leaving 10 bases between them. Per germline, CDR1 ENHRY and CDR2 SYGVKD. This sample is drawn from a study of blood T cell repertoires in COVID-19. In the study overall: Sites in the United States, Italy and Spain provided acute and convalescent COVID-19 samples. From T cells, B-cell-depleted T cells, or PBMCs came the material, which was cDNA or gDNA.

Under the authors' procedure: It was from reference gene primer amplification that nucleated cell counts were estimated. Produced via immunoSEQ multiplex PCR; TCRdb's table is partial and in-frame only. V, J and clone size derive from that table, while D and trimming were established from the DNA sequence. Among approximately 240,000 clones listed, approximately 84% were seen once. This clonotype originated in a woman aged 60-75 years with acute or convalescent COVID-19. The rearrangement joins TRBV10-3 to TRBJ1-1; D unresolved. The sequenced sample consisted of peripheral blood. CDR3 in amino acids: CAISVRGGNTEAFF. CDR3 sequence (DNA): TGTGCCATCAGTGTGCGGGGAGGGAACACTGAAGCTTTCTTT.